A single sample gave rise to the 14 T cell receptor beta chains below, sequenced in a study of OX40 agonist ivuxolimab in advanced cancers. Measured with immunoSEQ multiplex PCR; TCRdb has only the in-frame clones, and not every one. The table records over 50,000 clones, 88% of them present only once. Here the sequenced sample was CD4+ or CD8+ T cells sorted from blood, taken in a trial of the OX40 agonist ivuxolimab. Receptors were obtained from an adult with an advanced solid tumor such as melanoma, head and neck, liver or kidney cancer.

The J gene is TRBJ1-1, the V gene TRBV28; 12 nucleotides align to TRBD1. J lost 4 bases, V lost 5 bases, and 2 bases had no gene match. CDR1 and CDR2 (germline): MDHEN, SYDVKM. The CDR3 runs 14 residues. The CDR3 DNA reads as TGTGCCAGCAGTCCGGGACAGGGGGCCACTGAAGCTTTCTTT. Translation: CASSPGQGATEAFF.

The chain couples TRBV6-6 to TRBJ1-2; the match to TRBD1 covers 8 bases. The CDR3 length is 12 residues. The germline CDR1 and CDR2 sequences are MNHNY and SVGAGI (reference sequence). V lost 8 bases and J lost 9; bases outside the gene matches: 8. CDR3 DNA: TGTGCCAGCCAATCAGGGACAGGAAGCTACACCTTC. Translating gives CASQSGTGSYTF.

The chain recombines TRBV5-6 with TRBJ2-7, with TRBD1 matching over 9 bases. Losses at the gene ends were 2 bases for V and 4 bases for J; bases not matched to a gene: 7. CDR3 length: 15 residues. Germline V gene data show CDR1 as SGHDT and CDR2 as YYEEEE. In DNA form, the CDR3 reads TGTGCCAGCAGCTTATTGGGACAGGGCACTTACGAGCAGTACTTC. Its protein product is CASSLLGQGTYEQYF.

V is TRBV7-3 and J is TRBJ2-1; a weak D match, TRBD2 (5 bases). CDR3 length: 19 residues. Looked up from germline, CDR1 is SGHTA and CDR2 is FQGTGA. V was cut by 5 bases and J by 0 bases, with 23 bases left in between. CDR3 in DNA: TGTGCCAGCAGCACCCCCGGAGCCCCGGCGGGCACCTCCTACAATGAGCAGTTCTTC. It encodes CASSTPGAPAGTSYNEQFF.

Only one count was recorded for this clone. The chain has TRBV7-9 and TRBJ1-4; the D is unclear. CDR3 size: 13 residues. Deletions cut 6 bases from V and 5 bases from J, with 10 bases between. Germline CDR1 reads SEHNR; CDR2 reads FQNEAQ (reference sequence). CDR3 sequence reads: CASRGGYNEKLFF. DNA of the CDR3: TGTGCCAGCAGGGGCGGATACAATGAAAAACTGTTTTTT.

The rearrangement joins TRBV5-1 to TRBJ1-1; weak D call: TRBD1 (5 bases). The germline V gene has CDR1 SGHRS and CDR2 YFSETQ. The V and J ends lost 5 bases and 1 base respectively, with 15 bases between them. The CDR3 spans 15 residues. The CDR3 coding sequence is TGCGCCAGCAGAGGGAGGGGCGGTTCGAACACTGAAGCTTTCTTT. It codes for CASRGRGGSNTEAFF.

V gene TRBV18 combines with J gene TRBJ2-1, with 8 bases fitting TRBD1. V lost 3 bases, J lost 8 bases, and 9 bases stayed unmatched. The CDR3 is 15 amino acids. Germline V gene data show CDR1 as KGHSH and CDR2 as LQKENI. This chain's CDR3 is CASSPRQGTGDEQFF. CDR3 sequence (DNA): TGTGCCAGCTCACCCCGACAGGGGACAGGTGATGAGCAGTTCTTC.

This clone was found a few times. V and J are TRBV19 and TRBJ1-5, with TRBD1 as a possible D gene (6 bases). Germline values: CDR1 LNHDA, CDR2 SQIVND (reference sequence). The CDR3 extends over 14 amino acids. V was shortened by 5 bases and J by 5 bases, with 13 bases between the two germline ends. CDR3 bases: TGTGCCAGTAGTTTTGGACAGAAGGATCAGCCCCAGCATTTT. Residues: CASSFGQKDQPQHF.

The V call is TRBV5-1, the J call TRBJ2-2; D not certain. This CDR3 has 14 amino acids. CDR1 is SGHRS and CDR2 is YFSETQ in the germline V gene. With 0 bases removed from V and 8 bases from J, the gap between germline ends came to 11 bases. The CDR3 is CASSLEGPAGELFF. Here the CDR3 DNA reads TGCGCCAGCAGCTTGGAGGGCCCTGCTGGGGAGCTGTTTTTT. The variable domain in full, completed from reference TRBV5-1 and TRBJ2-2, reads KAGVTQTPRYLIKTRGQQVTLSCSPISGHRSVSWYQQTPGQGLQFLFEYFSETQRNKGNFPGRFSGRQFSNSRSEMNVSTLELGDSALYLCASSLEGPAGELFFGEGSRLTVL.

The CDR3 DNA follows: TGTGCCAGCAGTTACTCGGAGACCTCTGGAAACACCATATATTTT. Protein: CASSYSETSGNTIYF. V usage is TRBV6-6 and J usage is TRBJ1-3, with D unclear. V shed 0 bases and J shed 0 bases, with 6 bases lying between them. This CDR3 has 15 amino acids. CDR1 is MNHNY and CDR2 is SVGAGI in the germline V gene (reference sequence).

This clone has only a few counts. The chain is built from TRBV5-1 and TRBJ2-2; possible D gene TRBD2, 5 bases. V was clipped by 1 base and J by 1 base, with 8 bases between them. Per the germline V gene, CDR1 is SGHRS and CDR2 is YFSETQ. This CDR3 comprises 15 residues. The CDR3 region is CASSLWGENTGELFF. CDR3 bases: TGCGCCAGCAGCTTGTGGGGAGAGAACACCGGGGAGCTGTTTTTT.

This clone came up once. The CDR3 loop reads CSVVLAGETQYF. The CDR3 bases are TGCAGCGTTGTGCTGGCGGGAGAGACCCAGTACTTC. The rearrangement uses TRBV29-1 and TRBJ2-5; possibly TRBD2 for D (5 bases). Germline V gene data show CDR1 as SQVTM and CDR2 as ANQGSEA. The CDR3 runs 12 residues. V shed 4 bases and J shed 4 bases, with 10 bases lying between them.

The J gene is TRBJ1-4, the V gene TRBV7-6; D gene ambiguous. Germline CDR1 is SGHVS and CDR2 is FNYEAQ. V shed 2 bases and J shed 0 bases, with 4 bases lying between them. This CDR3 comprises 14 residues. CDR3 residues: CASSLSATNEKLFF. CDR3 DNA sequence: TGTGCCAGCAGCTTATCGGCAACTAATGAAAAACTGTTTTTT.

This clone was seen only a few times. This chain joins TRBV30 and TRBJ1-2; 8 bases fit TRBD1. CDR3 length: 13 residues. V was clipped by 5 bases and J by 7 bases; unmatched bases: 9. Per germline, CDR1 GTSNPN and CDR2 SVGIG (reference sequence). The CDR3: CAWATGGGSGYTF. CDR3 DNA sequence: TGTGCCTGGGCCACAGGGGGAGGGAGTGGCTACACCTTC.